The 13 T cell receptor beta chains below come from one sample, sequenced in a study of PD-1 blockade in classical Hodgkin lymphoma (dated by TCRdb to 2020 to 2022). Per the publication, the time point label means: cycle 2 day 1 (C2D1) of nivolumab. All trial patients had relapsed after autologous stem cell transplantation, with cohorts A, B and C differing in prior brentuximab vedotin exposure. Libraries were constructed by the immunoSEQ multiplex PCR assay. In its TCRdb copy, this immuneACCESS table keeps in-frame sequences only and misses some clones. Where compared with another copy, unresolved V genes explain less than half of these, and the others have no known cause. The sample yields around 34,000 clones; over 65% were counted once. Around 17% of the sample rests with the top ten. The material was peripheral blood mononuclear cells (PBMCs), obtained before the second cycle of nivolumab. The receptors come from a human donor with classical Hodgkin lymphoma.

The CDR3 reads CASSFGAAGELFF. The CDR3 region has the DNA TGTGCCAGCAGCTTTGGGGCCGCCGGGGAGCTGTTTTTT. This chain joins TRBV7-6 and TRBJ2-2; D perhaps matches TRBD1 (5 bases). Germline lookup yields CDR1 SGHVS and CDR2 FNYEAQ. The CDR3 is 13 residues long. V was pared by 3 bases and J by 6 bases, with 8 bases between.

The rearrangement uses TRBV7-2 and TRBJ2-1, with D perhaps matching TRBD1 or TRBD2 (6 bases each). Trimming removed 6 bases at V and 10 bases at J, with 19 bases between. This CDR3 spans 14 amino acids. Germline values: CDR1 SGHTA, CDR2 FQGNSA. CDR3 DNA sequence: TGTGCCAGCAGGCAGGGGCCGGGCGGGGCCGAGCAGTTCTTC. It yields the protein CASRQGPGGAEQFF.

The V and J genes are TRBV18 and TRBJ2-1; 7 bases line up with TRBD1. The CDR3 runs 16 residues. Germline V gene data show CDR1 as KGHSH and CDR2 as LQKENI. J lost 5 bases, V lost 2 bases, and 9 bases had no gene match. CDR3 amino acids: CASSPIIFDRDNEQFF. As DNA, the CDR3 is TGTGCCAGCTCACCAATCATCTTTGACAGGGACAATGAGCAGTTCTTC.

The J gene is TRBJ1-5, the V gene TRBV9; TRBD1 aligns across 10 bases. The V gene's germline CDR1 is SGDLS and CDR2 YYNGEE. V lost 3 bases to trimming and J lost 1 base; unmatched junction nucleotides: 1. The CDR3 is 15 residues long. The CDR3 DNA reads TGTGCCAGCAGCGGACAGGGGGCAAGCAATCAGCCCCAGCATTTT. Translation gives CASSGQGASNQPQHF.

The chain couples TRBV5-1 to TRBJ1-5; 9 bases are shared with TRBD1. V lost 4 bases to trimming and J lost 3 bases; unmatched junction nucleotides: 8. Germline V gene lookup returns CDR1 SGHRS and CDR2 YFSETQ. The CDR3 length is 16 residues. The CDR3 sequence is CASSPGQGSFNQPQHF. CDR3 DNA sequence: TGCGCCAGCAGCCCCGGACAGGGGTCTTTCAATCAGCCCCAGCATTTT.

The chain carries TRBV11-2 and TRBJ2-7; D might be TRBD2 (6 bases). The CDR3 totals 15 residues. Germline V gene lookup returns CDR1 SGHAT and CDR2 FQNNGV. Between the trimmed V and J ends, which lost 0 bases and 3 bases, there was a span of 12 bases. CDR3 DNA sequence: TGTGCCAGCAGCTTAGAGCGGGGTCCAAACTACGAGCAGTACTTC. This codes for CASSLERGPNYEQYF. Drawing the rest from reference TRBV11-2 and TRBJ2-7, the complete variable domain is EAGVAQSPRYKIIEKRQSVAFWCNPISGHATLYWYQQILGQGPKLLIQFQNNGVVDDSQLPKDRFSAERLKGVDSTLKIQPAKLEDSAVYLCASSLERGPNYEQYFGPGTRLTVT.

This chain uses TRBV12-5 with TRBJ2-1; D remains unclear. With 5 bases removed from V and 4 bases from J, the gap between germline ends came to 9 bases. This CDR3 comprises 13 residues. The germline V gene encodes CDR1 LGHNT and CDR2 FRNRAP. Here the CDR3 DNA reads TGTGCTAGTGGTCGACAAGGGTACAATGAGCAGTTCTTC. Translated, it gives CASGRQGYNEQFF.

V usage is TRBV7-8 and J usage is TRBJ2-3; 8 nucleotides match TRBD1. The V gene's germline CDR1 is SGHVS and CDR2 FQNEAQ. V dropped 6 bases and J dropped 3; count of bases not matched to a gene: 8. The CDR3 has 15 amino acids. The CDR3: CASRQPGGRTDTQYF. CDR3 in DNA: TGTGCCAGCAGGCAACCAGGGGGCCGGACAGATACGCAGTATTTT.

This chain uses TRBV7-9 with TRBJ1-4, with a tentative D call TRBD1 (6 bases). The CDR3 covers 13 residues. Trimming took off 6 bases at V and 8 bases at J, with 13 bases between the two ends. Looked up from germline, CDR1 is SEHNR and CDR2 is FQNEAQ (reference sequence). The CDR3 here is CASSPGQLEKLFF. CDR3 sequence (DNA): TGTGCCAGCAGTCCCGGACAGTTGGAAAAACTGTTTTTT.

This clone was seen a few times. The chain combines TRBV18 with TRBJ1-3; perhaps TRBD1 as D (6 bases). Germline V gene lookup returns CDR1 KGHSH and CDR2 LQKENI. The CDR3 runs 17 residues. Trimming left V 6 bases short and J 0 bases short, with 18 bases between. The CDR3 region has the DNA TGTGCCAGCTCCCGTCCCGGGACATTCCACTCTGGAAACACCATATATTTT. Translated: CASSRPGTFHSGNTIYF.

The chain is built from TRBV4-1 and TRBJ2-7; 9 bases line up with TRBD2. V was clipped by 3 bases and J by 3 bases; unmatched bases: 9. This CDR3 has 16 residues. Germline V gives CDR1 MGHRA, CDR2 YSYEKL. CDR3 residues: CASSHSGGGGFYEQYF. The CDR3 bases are TGCGCCAGCAGCCATTCGGGCGGGGGGGGATTCTACGAGCAGTACTTC.

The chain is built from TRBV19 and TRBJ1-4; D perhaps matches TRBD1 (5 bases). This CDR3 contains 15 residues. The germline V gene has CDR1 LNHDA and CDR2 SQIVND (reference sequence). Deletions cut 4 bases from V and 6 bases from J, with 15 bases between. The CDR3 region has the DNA TGTGCCAGTAGTACGCCGGGGGTCGTGGATGAAAAACTGTTTTTT. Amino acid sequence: CASSTPGVVDEKLFF.

Here the CDR3 DNA reads TGTGCCAGCAGCCAAAACAGGGGGGGCTATCCAACTAATGAAAAACTGTTTTTT. It translates to CASSQNRGGYPTNEKLFF. This chain links TRBV14 with TRBJ1-4; 8 nucleotides agree with TRBD1. The CDR3 loop spans 18 amino acids. Germline CDR1 SGHDN, CDR2 FVKESK. V lost 2 bases, J lost 0 bases, and 8 bases stayed unmatched.